A selection of T cell receptor beta chains follows, all from one sample in a study of cytomegalovirus exposure and HLA in healthy donors. Data came from immunoSEQ multiplex PCR; TCRdb stores just in-frame clones and leaves some out. The sample holds approximately 150,000 clones, roughly 80% seen once. The sequencing input was PBMCs. The receptors were sampled from a human donor in good health. CDR3s include the opening cysteine and the closing phenylalanine or tryptophan. Each record gives: J gene, D gene, V gene, CDR3 protein. A D gene is named only where the DNA matches it firmly.

TRBJ1-2 TRBD1 TRBV5-1 CASSSGTGGYGYTF
TRBJ2-7 TRBD1 TRBV13 CASSLAGTGLYEQYF
TRBJ1-1 NA TRBV7-6 CASSRGGLGEAFF
TRBJ1-2 NA TRBV6-1 CASSDQGKSYGYTF
TRBJ2-7 TRBD1 TRBV19 CASSIRDSSYEQYF
TRBJ1-5 NA TRBV7-9 CASSFDSQPQHF
TRBJ1-6 NA TRBV6-5 CASSYSRRGPLHF
TRBJ2-3 NA TRBV27 CASWGGRADTQYF
TRBJ1-3 NA TRBV2 CATQQGFSGNTIYF
TRBJ2-1 TRBD1 TRBV7-7 CASSLAHSDRLNYNEQFF
TRBJ1-1 TRBD1 TRBV5-5 CASSVIGRGLMNTEAFF
TRBJ1-2 NA TRBV4-3 CASSGRGVADYPF
TRBJ1-4 NA TRBV9 CASSEGRGNPSTNEKLFF
TRBJ1-3 NA TRBV10-3 CAIGGSGNTIYF
TRBJ2-5 TRBD1 TRBV4-1 CASSQATGGFETQYF
TRBJ2-7 TRBD2 TRBV7-9 CASRIAGYYEQYF
TRBJ2-7 NA TRBV11-3 CASSLDRGSSYEQYF
TRBJ1-6 NA TRBV9 CASSKDRSPLHF
TRBJ2-7 NA TRBV5-1 CASSLERLNYEQYF
TRBJ2-7 NA TRBV6-1 CASTQTRYEQYF
TRBJ2-1 NA TRBV15 CATSRDGGGIDEQFF
TRBJ1-5 NA TRBV6-1 CASSEAARTYSNQPQHF
TRBJ2-7 TRBD1 TRBV27 CASSPRTGGREQYF
TRBJ2-1 TRBD2 TRBV5-1 CASSLGLAGANEQFF
TRBJ2-7 TRBD1 TRBV7-7 CASSFTRGTYEQYF
TRBJ1-1 TRBD1 TRBV6-5 CAGTQGTGEAFF
TRBJ1-2 NA TRBV5-4 CASSSGTEGAISNYGYTF
TRBJ2-3 TRBD2 TRBV15 CATSRLMTSGGPGTDTQYF
TRBJ1-1 NA TRBV7-9 CASSSHREAFF
TRBJ2-7 TRBD2 TRBV6-5 CASSPRDYYEQYF
TRBJ1-3 NA TRBV29-1 CSGTDTGSGNTIYF
TRBJ2-7 TRBD2 TRBV4-3 CASSQVASGGIFEQYF
TRBJ2-1 NA TRBV29-1 CSVVDIGNEQFF